The 25 T cell receptor beta chains given below trace back to one sample, sequenced in a study of beta chain features in type 1 diabetes listed by TCRdb under 2018. The library was built by means of the immunoSEQ multiplex PCR assay. All of the isolated RNA was reverse transcribed with the High Capacity cDNA Reverse Transcription Kit, so expressed TCRB transcripts were sequenced. The table comes from immuneACCESS by way of TCRdb, which keeps in-frame sequences with V and J called. Part of the clones is missing from these tables; in studies checked, under half for an unresolved V gene and the rest for unknown reasons. The sample table contains roughly 260,000 clones; only one count was recorded for 20% of them. The ten largest clones add up to roughly 0.028% of the sample. Results the study describes overall, beyond this receptor: Type 1 diabetes patients showed a moderate but significant shortening of TCRB CDR3 length in all four CD4+ subsets.

Their cognate antigens are unknown. The specimen was naive CD4+ T cells from blood. Sample cell subset or site, as interpreted from the label and publication: true naive CD4+ T cells. These receptors were obtained from a woman between 35 and 50 years old with type 1 diabetes.

The rearrangement joins TRBV6-6 to TRBJ2-5, with D tentatively TRBD2 (6 bases). The J call is in doubt because the DNA end fits TRBJ2-7 better. Germline lookup yields CDR1 MNHNY and CDR2 SVGAGI (reference sequence). The CDR3 contains 15 residues. CDR3 in DNA: TGTGCCAGCAGTTACCGTAGAGGATCAGCGGGCGAGCAGTACTTC. It codes for CASSYRRGSAGEQYF.

In its sample, this clone was seen a few times. V gene TRBV30 combines with J gene TRBJ2-2, with TRBD2 identical over 8 bases. The J segment lost 4 bases and the V segment lost 2 bases, leaving 6 bases of the junction unmatched. Germline CDR1 reads GTSNPN; CDR2 reads SVGIG (reference sequence). This CDR3 is 15 amino acids long. CDR3 protein: CAWSPSGRPTGELFF. The CDR3 nucleotides are TGTGCCTGGAGTCCGAGCGGGAGACCCACCGGGGAGCTGTTTTTT. Drawing the rest from reference TRBV30 and TRBJ2-2, the complete variable domain is SQTIHQWPATLVQPVGSPLSLECTVEGTSNPNLYWYRQAAGRGLQLLFYSVGIGQISSEVPQNLSASRPQDRQFILSSKKLLLSDSGFYLCAWSPSGRPTGELFFGEGSRLTVL.

This clone was counted a few times. V and J are TRBV4-2 and TRBJ2-1; 13 positions match TRBD2. The CDR3 extends over 16 amino acids. Trimming took 6 bases from V and 10 from J; bases not matched to a gene: 12. Germline-derived CDR1 and CDR2 are LGHNA and YNFKEQ. The CDR3 sequence: CASSPGLAGWGGEQFF. The CDR3 region has the DNA TGTGCCAGCAGTCCGGGACTAGCGGGGTGGGGCGGGGAGCAGTTCTTC.

V is TRBV7-3 and J is TRBJ2-7, with D perhaps TRBD2 (5 bases). Per the germline V gene, CDR1 is SGHTA and CDR2 is FQGTGA. The CDR3 consists of 13 residues. V was shortened by 4 bases and J by 5 bases, with 12 bases between the two germline ends. CDR3 sequence (DNA): TGTGCCAGCAGCTCGTCGGGGAGCAACGAGCAGTACTTC. Amino acid sequence: CASSSSGSNEQYF.

This clone was counted only a few times. The V and J genes are TRBV7-9 and TRBJ2-1, with 11 bases lining up with TRBD2. The V gene's germline CDR1 is SEHNR and CDR2 FQNEAQ (reference sequence). Trimming took 6 bases from V and 0 from J; bases not matched to a gene: 10. CDR3 length: 18 amino acids. The chain's CDR3 is CASSREGLAVDSYNEQFF. The CDR3 DNA follows: TGTGCCAGCAGTCGAGAGGGACTAGCGGTAGACTCCTACAATGAGCAGTTCTTC.

This sequence joins TRBV5-5 and TRBJ2-7; 8 nucleotides match TRBD2. This CDR3 has 15 amino acids. V lost 0 bases, J lost 2 bases, and 4 bases stayed unmatched. CDR1 and CDR2 (germline): SGHKS, YYEKEE (reference sequence). The CDR3 spells CASSLEARGAYEQYF. Written as DNA, the CDR3 is TGTGCCAGCAGCTTGGAAGCGCGGGGGGCCTACGAGCAGTACTTC. Full variable domain (remainder filled in from reference TRBV5-5 and TRBJ2-7): DAGVTQSPTHLIKTRGQQVTLRCSPISGHKSVSWYQQVLGQGPQFIFQYYEKEERGRGNFPDRFSARQFPNYSSELNVNALLLGDSALYLCASSLEARGAYEQYFGPGTRLTVT.

This chain links TRBV7-2 with TRBJ2-5; tentatively, D is TRBD2 (6 bases). The CDR3 length is 15 residues. The V end lost 4 bases, the J end lost 2 bases, and 14 bases lay between the germline ends. From germline, CDR1 is SGHTA and CDR2 FQGNSA. The CDR3 here is CASSSYPGAQETQYF. The CDR3 nucleotides read TGTGCCAGCAGCTCCTATCCGGGAGCTCAAGAGACCCAGTACTTC. Looking up the rest from reference TRBV7-2 and TRBJ2-5 gives the full variable domain: GAGVSQSPSNKVTEKGKDVELRCDPISGHTALYWYRQSLGQGLEFLIYFQGNSAPDKSGLPSDRFSAERTGGSVSTLTIQRTQQEDSAVYLCASSSYPGAQETQYFGPGTRLLVL.

This clone came up a few times. The chain combines TRBV7-8 with TRBJ2-5; D is unclear. The V end was cut by 4 bases, the J end by 3 bases, with 12 bases between. The CDR3 length is 14 residues. The germline V gene encodes CDR1 SGHVS and CDR2 FQNEAQ. CDR3 bases: TGTGCCAGCAGCTCGGGTCTTTATAAAGAGACCCAGTACTTC. This translates into CASSSGLYKETQYF.

The table lists this clone with a few counts. The chain has TRBV6-5 and TRBJ1-2; 7 bases agree with TRBD1. CDR1 is MNHEY and CDR2 is SVGAGI in the germline V gene. Germline trimming cut 6 bases from V and 8 bases from J; bases unmatched to any gene: 12. The CDR3 spans 14 residues. CDR3 DNA sequence: TGTGCCAGCAGCCGGGACAGCCTTCGGAAGGGCTACACCTTC. This sequence encodes CASSRDSLRKGYTF.

In its sample, this clone was seen a few times. The rearrangement joins TRBV4-3 to TRBJ2-5; 8 nucleotides match TRBD2. The CDR3 loop spans 15 amino acids. Trimming removed 1 base from V and 4 bases from J; junction bases left unmatched: 5. The V gene's germline CDR1 is LGHNA and CDR2 YSLEER. The DNA for the CDR3 is TGCGCCAGCAGCCAAGCCGGGACTAGTAGAGAGACCCAGTACTTC. The encoded protein is CASSQAGTSRETQYF.

This clone was seen a handful of times. The chain joins TRBV5-4 to TRBJ2-6; D may be TRBD1 (5 bases). Germline-derived CDR1 and CDR2 are SGHNT and YYREEE (reference sequence). V was trimmed by 5 bases and J by 1 base, leaving 13 bases between them. The CDR3 is 16 residues long. CDR3 protein: CASSPTGLSGANVLTF. Here the CDR3 DNA reads TGTGCCAGCAGTCCCACAGGTTTATCTGGGGCCAACGTCCTGACTTTC.

V gene TRBV4-2 combines with J gene TRBJ1-1, with TRBD1 identical over 8 bases. The CDR3 covers 16 residues. The V gene end was trimmed by 6 bases and the J gene end by 0 bases; junction bases not matched to a gene: 9. Germline V gene lookup returns CDR1 LGHNA and CDR2 YNFKEQ. The CDR3 DNA reads as TGTGCCAGCAGACCCGGGACAGGCGCGATGAACACTGAAGCTTTCTTT. It is translated as CASRPGTGAMNTEAFF.

The V and J genes are TRBV6-5 and TRBJ1-2, with TRBD1 matching 7 bases. The CDR3 spans 15 residues. Germline V gene sequence: CDR1 MNHEY, CDR2 SVGAGI. J lost 1 base, V lost 6 bases, and 8 bases had no gene match. The CDR3 coding sequence is TGTGCCAGCAGACGTAGGGACAGTATTAACTATGGCTACACCTTC. As protein: CASRRRDSINYGYTF.

The table lists this clone with a few counts. The chain links TRBV29-1 to TRBJ2-7; a weak D match, TRBD1 (5 bases). Germline V gene sequence: CDR1 SQVTM, CDR2 ANQGSEA. The CDR3 has 12 residues. Trimming stripped 6 bases from V and 2 bases from J, with 11 bases between. The CDR3 spells CSVADSPYEQYF. CDR3 coding DNA: TGCAGCGTAGCCGACAGCCCCTACGAGCAGTACTTC.

This clone was observed a handful of times. The rearrangement links TRBV5-1 to TRBJ1-5; 9 positions agree with TRBD1. The V gene's germline CDR1 is SGHRS and CDR2 YFSETQ. The CDR3 spans 14 residues. Losses at the gene ends were 5 bases for V and 6 bases for J; bases not matched to a gene: 6. This CDR3 is CASSQTGGVQPQHF. The CDR3 DNA reads TGCGCCAGCAGTCAGACAGGGGGAGTTCAGCCCCAGCATTTT.

This clone was counted a few times. This chain connects TRBV30 to TRBJ2-7; TRBD1 aligns across 10 bases. Per the germline V gene, CDR1 is GTSNPN and CDR2 is SVGIG (reference sequence). The CDR3 covers 14 residues. The V and J ends lost 8 bases and 2 bases, in that order; junction bases with no gene match: 9. CDR3 DNA sequence: TGTGCCCTGGGGGGACAGGGGACCCCCTACGAGCAGTACTTC. Protein sequence: CALGGQGTPYEQYF.

This clone showed up just a few times. The chain uses TRBV29-1 and TRBJ1-3; 9 nucleotides agree with TRBD1. This CDR3 contains 15 residues. V lost 4 bases and J lost 0; bases outside the gene matches: 4. From germline, CDR1 is SQVTM and CDR2 ANQGSEA. The DNA for the CDR3 is TGCAGCGTTGGGACAGGGGATAGCTCTGGAAACACCATATATTTT. Translation: CSVGTGDSSGNTIYF.

This clone was observed a handful of times. The rearrangement links TRBV10-3 to TRBJ2-1; 8 bases align to TRBD2. The CDR3 length is 16 residues. The V and J ends lost 4 bases and 3 bases, in that order; junction bases with no gene match: 8. Germline V gives CDR1 ENHRY, CDR2 SYGVKD. DNA of the CDR3: TGTGCCATCAGTGGCCGAGGGAGCGGGGGCTACAATGAGCAGTTCTTC. It encodes CAISGRGSGGYNEQFF.

This clone was found a few times. The chain is built from TRBV30 and TRBJ1-1; D gene uncertain. The CDR3 is made up of 11 amino acids. With 3 bases removed from V and 1 base from J, the gap between germline ends came to 3 bases. Germline V gene data show CDR1 as GTSNPN and CDR2 as SVGIG (reference sequence). CDR3 sequence reads: CAWSRNTEAFF. CDR3 DNA sequence: TGTGCCTGGAGCAGGAACACTGAAGCTTTCTTT.

The V call is TRBV21-1, the J call TRBJ2-1; the table assigns TRBD2, which was not confirmed against the DNA. TRBV21-1 is a known pseudogene. The CDR3 extends over 17 amino acids. In nucleotides, the CDR3 is TGTGCCAGCAGCAAATTAGGGACTAGCGGGAGGGTGAATGAGCAGTTCTTC. Protein: CASSKLGTSGRVNEQFF.

The rearrangement links TRBV4-2 to TRBJ2-1, with D possibly TRBD2 on 6 matching bases. CDR1 and CDR2 from the germline V gene are LGHNA and YNFKEQ. V lost 4 bases to trimming and J lost 4 bases, with 20 bases between them. The CDR3 totals 17 residues. The CDR3: CASSRDRPGTPYNEQFF. CDR3 DNA: TGTGCCAGCAGCCGCGACCGACCCGGGACTCCATACAATGAGCAGTTCTTC.

V gene TRBV5-4 combines with J gene TRBJ1-1; D unclear. V shed 1 base and J shed 1 base, with 14 bases lying between them. The V gene's germline CDR1 is SGHNT and CDR2 YYREEE (reference sequence). The CDR3 consists of 16 residues. The CDR3 loop reads CASSLKTPGGNTEAFF. The CDR3 DNA sequence: TGTGCCAGCAGCTTGAAGACCCCTGGAGGGAACACTGAAGCTTTCTTT.

The rearrangement uses TRBV4-3 and TRBJ1-6, with D hard to call. V gave up 0 bases and J gave up 9 bases, with 9 bases separating them. The CDR3 consists of 14 residues. CDR1 LGHNA and CDR2 YSLEER come from the germline V gene. In DNA, the CDR3 is TGCGCCAGCAGCCAAGATCTAGGGAGTTCACCCCTCCACTTT. Translating gives CASSQDLGSSPLHF.

This clone was found a few times. This chain connects TRBV5-1 to TRBJ2-3, with TRBD2 as a possible D gene (6 bases). CDR1 and CDR2 (germline): SGHRS, YFSETQ. The CDR3 loop spans 16 amino acids. The V and J ends lost 4 bases and 6 bases respectively, with 21 bases between them. This chain's CDR3 is CASSGTSGRKPDTQYF. The CDR3 bases are TGCGCCAGCAGCGGAACCTCAGGGAGGAAGCCGGATACGCAGTATTTT.

This chain uses TRBV7-2 with TRBJ2-4, with D possibly matching TRBD2 (5 bases). Trimming took off 5 bases at V and 3 bases at J, with 14 bases between the two ends. The germline CDR1 and CDR2 sequences are SGHTA and FQGNSA. The CDR3 sequence is 15 residues long. CDR3 region: CASSQAALLKNIQYF. CDR3 nucleotide sequence: TGTGCCAGCAGCCAAGCGGCCCTGCTCAAAAACATTCAGTACTTC. Combining the CDR3 with reference TRBV7-2 and TRBJ2-4 gives the whole variable domain GAGVSQSPSNKVTEKGKDVELRCDPISGHTALYWYRQSLGQGLEFLIYFQGNSAPDKSGLPSDRFSAERTGGSVSTLTIQRTQQEDSAVYLCASSQAALLKNIQYFGAGTRLSVL.